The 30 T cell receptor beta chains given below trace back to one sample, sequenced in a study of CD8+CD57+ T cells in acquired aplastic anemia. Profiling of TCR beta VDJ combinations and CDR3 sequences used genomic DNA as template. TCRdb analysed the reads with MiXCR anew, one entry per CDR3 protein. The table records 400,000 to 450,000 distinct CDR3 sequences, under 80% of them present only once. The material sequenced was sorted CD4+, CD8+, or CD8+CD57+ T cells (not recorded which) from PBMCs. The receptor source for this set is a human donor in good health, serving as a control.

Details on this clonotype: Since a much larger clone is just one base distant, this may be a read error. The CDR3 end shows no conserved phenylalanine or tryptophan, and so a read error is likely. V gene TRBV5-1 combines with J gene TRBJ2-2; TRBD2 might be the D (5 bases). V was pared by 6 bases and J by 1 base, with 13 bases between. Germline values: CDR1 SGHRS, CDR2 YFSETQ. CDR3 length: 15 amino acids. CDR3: CASTHGLRNTGELFS. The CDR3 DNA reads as TGCGCCAGCACCCACGGACTCAGGAACACCGGGGAGCTGTTTTCT.

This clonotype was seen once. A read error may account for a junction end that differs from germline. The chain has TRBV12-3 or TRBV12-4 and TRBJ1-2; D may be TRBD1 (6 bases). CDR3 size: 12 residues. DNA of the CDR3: TGTGCCAGCAGCTTAGGGGGTCGCGGCTACACCTTC. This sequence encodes CASSLGGRGYTF.

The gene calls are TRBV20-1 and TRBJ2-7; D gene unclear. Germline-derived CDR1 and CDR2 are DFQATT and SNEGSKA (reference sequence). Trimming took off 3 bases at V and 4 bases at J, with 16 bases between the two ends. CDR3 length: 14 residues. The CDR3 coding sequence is TGCAGTGCTAGGGTCAGTACCTACGAGTACGAGCAGTACTTC. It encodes CSARVSTYEYEQYF.

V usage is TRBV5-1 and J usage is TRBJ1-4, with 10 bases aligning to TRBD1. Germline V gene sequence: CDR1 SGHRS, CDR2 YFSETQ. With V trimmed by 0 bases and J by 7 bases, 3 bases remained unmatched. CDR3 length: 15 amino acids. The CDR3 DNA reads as TGCGCCAGCAGCTTGGAGACAGGGGGCGTTGAAAAACTGTTTTTT. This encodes CASSLETGGVEKLFF.

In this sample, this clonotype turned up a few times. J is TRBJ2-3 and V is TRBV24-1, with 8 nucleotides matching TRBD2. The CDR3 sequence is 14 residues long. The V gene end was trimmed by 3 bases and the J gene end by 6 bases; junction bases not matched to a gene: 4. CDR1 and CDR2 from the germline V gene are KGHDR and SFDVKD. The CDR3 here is CATSDSGGDDTQYF. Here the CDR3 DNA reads TGTGCCACCAGTGATAGCGGGGGAGATGATACGCAGTATTTT.

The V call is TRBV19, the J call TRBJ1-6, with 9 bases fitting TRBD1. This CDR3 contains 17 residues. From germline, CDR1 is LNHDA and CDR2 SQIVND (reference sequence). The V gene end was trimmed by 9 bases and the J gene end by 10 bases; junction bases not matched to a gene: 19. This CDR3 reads CASSESSRDRENSPLHF. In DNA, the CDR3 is TGTGCCAGCAGTGAATCGTCCCGGGACAGGGAAAACTCACCCCTCCACTTT.

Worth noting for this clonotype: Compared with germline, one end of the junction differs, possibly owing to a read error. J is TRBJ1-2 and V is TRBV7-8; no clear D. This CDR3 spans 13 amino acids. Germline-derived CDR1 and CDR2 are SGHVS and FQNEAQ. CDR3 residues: CASSSNLNYAYYF. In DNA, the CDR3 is TGTGCCAGCAGTTCGAACCTTAACTATGCCTACTACTTC. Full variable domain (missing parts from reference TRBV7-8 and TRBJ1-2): GAGVSQSPRYKVAKRGQDVALRCDPISGHVSLFWYQQALGQGPEFLTYFQNEAQLDKSGLPSDRFFAERPEGSVSTLKIQRTQQEDSAVYLCASSSNLNYAYYFGSGTRLTVV.

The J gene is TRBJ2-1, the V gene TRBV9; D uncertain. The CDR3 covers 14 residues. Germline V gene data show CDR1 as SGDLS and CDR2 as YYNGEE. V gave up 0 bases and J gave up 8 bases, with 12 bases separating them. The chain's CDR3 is CASSVVGRFDEQFF. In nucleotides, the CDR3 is TGTGCCAGCAGCGTAGTAGGACGGTTTGATGAGCAGTTCTTC.

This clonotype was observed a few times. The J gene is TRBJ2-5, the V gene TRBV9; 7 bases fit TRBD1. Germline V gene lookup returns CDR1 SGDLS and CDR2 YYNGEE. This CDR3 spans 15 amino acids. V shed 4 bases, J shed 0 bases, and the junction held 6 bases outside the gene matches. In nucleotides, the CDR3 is TGTGCCAGCAGCCCACTCGGGACAGACCAAGAGACCCAGTACTTC. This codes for CASSPLGTDQETQYF. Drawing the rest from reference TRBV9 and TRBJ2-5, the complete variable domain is DSGVTQTPKHLITATGQRVTLRCSPRSGDLSVYWYQQSLDQGLQFLIQYYNGEERAKGNILERFSAQQFPDLHSELNLSSLELGDSALYFCASSPLGTDQETQYFGPGTRLLVL.

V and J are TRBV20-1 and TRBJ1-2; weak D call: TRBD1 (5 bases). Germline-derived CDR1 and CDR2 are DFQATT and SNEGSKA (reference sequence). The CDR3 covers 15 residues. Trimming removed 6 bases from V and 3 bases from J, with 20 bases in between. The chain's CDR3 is CSAKPPSGGDYGYTF. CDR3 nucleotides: TGCAGTGCGAAACCCCCCAGCGGGGGGGACTATGGCTACACCTTC.

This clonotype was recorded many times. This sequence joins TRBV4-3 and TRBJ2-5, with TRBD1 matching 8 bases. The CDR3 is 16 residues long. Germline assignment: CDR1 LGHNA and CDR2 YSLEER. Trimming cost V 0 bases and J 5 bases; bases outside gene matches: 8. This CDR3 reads CASSQDAGGAGETQYF. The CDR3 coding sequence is TGCGCCAGCAGCCAAGATGCAGGGGGCGCTGGTGAGACCCAGTACTTC.

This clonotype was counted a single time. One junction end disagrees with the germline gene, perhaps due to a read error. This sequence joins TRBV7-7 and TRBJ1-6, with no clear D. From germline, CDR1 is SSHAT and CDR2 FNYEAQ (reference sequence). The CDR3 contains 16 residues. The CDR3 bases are TGTGCTAGCAGCACCCGAAACACCATATATAATGGAGAGCTCCACTTT. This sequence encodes CASSTRNTIYNGELHF.

Here the CDR3 DNA reads TGTGCCAGCAGGCGGGACAGGGGAGGGTACACTGAAGCTTTCTTT. Translating gives CASRRDRGGYTEAFF. This sequence joins TRBV12-3 or TRBV12-4 and TRBJ1-1, with 10 bases identical to TRBD1. J was trimmed by 3 bases and V by 6 bases; bases with no gene match: 7. The CDR3 length is 15 residues.

CDR3 nucleotide sequence: TGTGCCAGCAGTGAATATTGGGGGACAGAATCACCCCTCCACTTT. This encodes CASSEYWGTESPLHF. The J gene is TRBJ1-6, the V gene TRBV2; TRBD1 matches at 7 bases. There are 15 residues in the CDR3. Per the germline V gene, CDR1 is SNHLY and CDR2 is FYNNEI. V lost 2 bases and J lost 10; bases outside the gene matches: 8.

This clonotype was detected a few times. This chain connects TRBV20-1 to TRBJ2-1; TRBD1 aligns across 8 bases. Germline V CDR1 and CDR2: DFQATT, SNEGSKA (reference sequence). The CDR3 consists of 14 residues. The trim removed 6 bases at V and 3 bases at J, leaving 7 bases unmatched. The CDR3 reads CSATPGQDYNEQFF. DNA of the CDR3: TGCAGTGCCACGCCGGGACAGGACTACAATGAGCAGTTCTTC.

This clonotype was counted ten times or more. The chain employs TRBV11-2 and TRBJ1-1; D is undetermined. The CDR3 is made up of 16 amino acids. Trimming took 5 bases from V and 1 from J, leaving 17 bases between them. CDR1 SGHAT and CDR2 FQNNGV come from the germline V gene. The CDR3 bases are TGTGCCAGCAGCCGTACAACACCCGGTCGGAACACTGAAGCTTTCTTT. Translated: CASSRTTPGRNTEAFF.

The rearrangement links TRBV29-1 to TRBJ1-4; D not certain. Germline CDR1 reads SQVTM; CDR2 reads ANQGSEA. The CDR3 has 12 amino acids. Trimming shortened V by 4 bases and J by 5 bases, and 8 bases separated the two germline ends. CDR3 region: CSVVAGNEKLFF. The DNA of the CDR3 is TGCAGCGTTGTGGCCGGGAATGAAAAACTGTTTTTT.

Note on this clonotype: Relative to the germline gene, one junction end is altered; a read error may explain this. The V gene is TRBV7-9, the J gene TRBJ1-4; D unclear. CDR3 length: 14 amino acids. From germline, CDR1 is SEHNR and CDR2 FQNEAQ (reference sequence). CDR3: CASSRDGGHDKLFF. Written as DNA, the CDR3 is TGTGCCAGCAGCAGAGATGGAGGGCATGACAAACTGTTTTTT.

CDR3 nucleotides: TGTGCCAGCAGCCCGGGACAGGGCCTTGGGGAAGGCTACACCTTC. This sequence encodes CASSPGQGLGEGYTF. This chain joins TRBV5-4 and TRBJ1-2; 9 positions match TRBD1. Per the germline V gene, CDR1 is SGHNT and CDR2 is YYREEE (reference sequence). V trimming: 4 bases; J trimming: 8 bases; junction bases outside the gene matches: 12. CDR3 length: 15 residues. The full variable domain, completed using reference TRBV5-4 and TRBJ1-2, is ETGVTQSPTHLIKTRGQQVTLRCSSQSGHNTVSWYQQALGQGPQFIFQYYREEENGRGNFPPRFSGLQFPNYSSELNVNALELDDSALYLCASSPGQGLGEGYTFGSGTRLTVV.

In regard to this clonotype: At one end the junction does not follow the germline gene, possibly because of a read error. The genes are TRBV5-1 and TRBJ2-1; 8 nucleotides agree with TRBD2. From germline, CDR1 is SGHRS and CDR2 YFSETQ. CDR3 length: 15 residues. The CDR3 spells CASSPAGANANEQFF. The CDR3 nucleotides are TGTGCCAGCAGCCCAGCGGGGGCAAATGCCAATGAGCAGTTCTTC.

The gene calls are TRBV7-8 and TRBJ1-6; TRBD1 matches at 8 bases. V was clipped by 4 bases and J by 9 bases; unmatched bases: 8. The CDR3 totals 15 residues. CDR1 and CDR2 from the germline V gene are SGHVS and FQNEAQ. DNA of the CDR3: TGTGCCAGCAGCTCGGGAGGACAGGGAATTTCACCCCTCCACTTT. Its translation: CASSSGGQGISPLHF.

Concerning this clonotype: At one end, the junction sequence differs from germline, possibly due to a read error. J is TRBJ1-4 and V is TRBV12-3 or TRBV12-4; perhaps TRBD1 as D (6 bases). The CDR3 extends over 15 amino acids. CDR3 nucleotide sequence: TGTGCCATCAGTCTCCGGAGTCAGGGGAATGAAAAACTGTTTTTT. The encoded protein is CAISLRSQGNEKLFF.

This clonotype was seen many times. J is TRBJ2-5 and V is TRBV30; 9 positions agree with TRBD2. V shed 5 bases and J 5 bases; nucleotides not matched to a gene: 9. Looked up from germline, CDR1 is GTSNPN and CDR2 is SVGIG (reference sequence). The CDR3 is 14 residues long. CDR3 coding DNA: TGTGCCTGGGGTGAGGGACTAGCAAGTGAGACCCAGTACTTC. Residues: CAWGEGLASETQYF.

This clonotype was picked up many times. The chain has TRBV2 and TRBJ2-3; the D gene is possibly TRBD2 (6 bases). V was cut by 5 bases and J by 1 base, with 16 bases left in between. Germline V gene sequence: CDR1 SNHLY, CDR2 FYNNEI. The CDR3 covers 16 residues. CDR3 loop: CASSRGGGRGTDTQYF. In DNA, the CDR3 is TGTGCCAGCAGTCGGGGAGGTGGACGGGGCACAGATACGCAGTATTTT.

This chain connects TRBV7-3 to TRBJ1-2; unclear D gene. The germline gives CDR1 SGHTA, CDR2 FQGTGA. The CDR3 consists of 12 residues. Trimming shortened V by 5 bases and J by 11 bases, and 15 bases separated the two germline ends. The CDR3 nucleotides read TGTGCCAGCAGCATGCAGCCGGGTGGGTACACCTTC. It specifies CASSMQPGGYTF.

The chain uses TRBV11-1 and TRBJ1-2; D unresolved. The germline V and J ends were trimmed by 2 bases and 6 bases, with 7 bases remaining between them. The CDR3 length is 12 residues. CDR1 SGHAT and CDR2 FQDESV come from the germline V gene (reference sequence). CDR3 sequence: CASSLSGHGYTF. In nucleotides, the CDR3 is TGTGCCAGCAGCTTATCAGGTCATGGCTACACCTTC.

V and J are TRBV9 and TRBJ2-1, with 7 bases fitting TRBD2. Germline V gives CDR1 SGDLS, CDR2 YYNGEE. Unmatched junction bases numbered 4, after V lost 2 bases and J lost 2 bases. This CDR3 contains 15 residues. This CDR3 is CASSVAGVTYNEQFF. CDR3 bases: TGTGCCAGCAGCGTGGCGGGGGTCACCTACAATGAGCAGTTCTTC.

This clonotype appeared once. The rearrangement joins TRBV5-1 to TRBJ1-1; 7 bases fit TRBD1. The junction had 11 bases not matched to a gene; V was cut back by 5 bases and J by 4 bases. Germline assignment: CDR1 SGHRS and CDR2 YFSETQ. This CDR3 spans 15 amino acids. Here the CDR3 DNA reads TGCGCCAGCAGGCCGACAGGGCAAGAGACCACTGAAGCTTTCTTT. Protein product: CASRPTGQETTEAFF.

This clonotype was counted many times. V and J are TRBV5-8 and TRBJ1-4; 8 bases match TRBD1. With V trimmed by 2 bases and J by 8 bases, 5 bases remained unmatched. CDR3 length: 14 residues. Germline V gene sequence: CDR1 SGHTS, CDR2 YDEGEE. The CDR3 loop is CASSLDRGGEKLFF. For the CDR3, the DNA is TGTGCCAGCAGCTTAGACAGGGGAGGGGAAAAACTGTTTTTT.

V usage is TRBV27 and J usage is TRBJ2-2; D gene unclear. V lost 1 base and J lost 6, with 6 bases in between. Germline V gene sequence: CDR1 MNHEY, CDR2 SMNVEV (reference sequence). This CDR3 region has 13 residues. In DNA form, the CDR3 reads TGTGCCAGCAGTTTATTTGCGGCCGGGGAGCTGTTTTTT. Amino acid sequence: CASSLFAAGELFF.